The 29 T cell receptor beta chains presented below share a single source sample, sequenced in a study of brain T cells in children with intractable seizures. TCRdb keeps only in-frame clones here, not all; method: immunoSEQ multiplex PCR. The table records hundreds of thousands of clones, over 90% of them present only once. Time point defined: blood from clinic visit 5 months post-surgery; TSC patient then seizure free. This material consisted of peripheral blood, taken around 5 months after surgery. These receptors all stem from a boy under two years old with tuberous sclerosis and intractable seizures.

V gene TRBV20-1 combines with J gene TRBJ1-5; weak D call: TRBD1 (5 bases). CDR3 length equals 13 residues. Trimming removed 3 bases from V and 11 bases from J, with 17 bases in between. The V gene's germline CDR1 is DFQATT and CDR2 SNEGSKA (reference sequence). CDR3 nucleotide sequence: TGCAGTGCTAGTAGTTTAGGGGAAGGGTCCCAGCATTTT. This codes for CSASSLGEGSQHF.

The rearrangement uses TRBV9 and TRBJ2-5; tentatively, D is TRBD1 (6 bases). Trimming pared 0 bases from V and 5 bases from J, leaving 14 bases between. The CDR3 consists of 15 residues. From germline, CDR1 is SGDLS and CDR2 YYNGEE. The CDR3 bases are TGTGCCAGCAGCGTAGGGGGGCGGGTTGTGGAGACCCAGTACTTC. Translating gives CASSVGGRVVETQYF.

This sequence joins TRBV12-3 or TRBV12-4 and TRBJ2-3; D unclear. The CDR3 extends over 11 amino acids. Deletions cut 6 bases from V and 2 bases from J, with 3 bases between. The CDR3 loop is CASRNTDTQYF. The CDR3 nucleotides read TGTGCCAGCAGAAACACAGATACGCAGTATTTT.

The genes are TRBV30 and TRBJ2-5; D unclear. The V gene's germline CDR1 is GTSNPN and CDR2 SVGIG (reference sequence). The V and J ends lost 0 bases and 4 bases respectively, with 9 bases between them. The CDR3 is made up of 13 amino acids. CDR3 residues: CAWSVRTVETQYF. In DNA, the CDR3 is TGTGCCTGGAGTGTACGGACGGTAGAGACCCAGTACTTC.

The chain uses TRBV30 and TRBJ2-3, with D hard to call. This CDR3 spans 14 amino acids. Trimming removed 2 bases at V and 1 base at J, with 10 bases between. CDR1 is GTSNPN, CDR2 SVGIG, per germline (reference sequence). The CDR3 loop reads CAWSTLSGTDTQYF. The CDR3 DNA is TGTGCCTGGAGTACCCTCTCGGGCACAGATACGCAGTATTTT.

This chain links TRBV10-3 with TRBJ2-5; a possible D gene is TRBD1 (6 bases). In germline, CDR1 is ENHRY, CDR2 SYGVKD. The V and J ends lost 11 bases and 1 base respectively, with 14 bases between them. This CDR3 is 13 amino acids long. In DNA, the CDR3 is TGTGCCGCAGGGCCGGACAGCCAAGAGACCCAGTACTTC. This translates into CAAGPDSQETQYF.

The gene calls are TRBV7-6 and TRBJ2-7; D gene uncertain. Germline assignment: CDR1 SGHVS and CDR2 FNYEAQ. Trimming cost V 2 bases and J 1 base, with 12 bases left between them. This CDR3 contains 15 residues. CDR3 loop: CASSLTPHGSYEQYF. The CDR3 bases are TGTGCCAGCAGCTTAACTCCCCACGGATCCTACGAGCAGTACTTC.

The V call is TRBV30, the J call TRBJ1-5; TRBD1 agrees at 7 bases. From germline, CDR1 is GTSNPN and CDR2 SVGIG (reference sequence). This CDR3 region has 15 residues. V gave up 1 base and J gave up 2 bases; unmatched junction bases: 5. For the CDR3, the DNA is TGTGCCTGGAGTGGAGGGGGCCTCGGCAATCAGCCCCAGCATTTT. This encodes CAWSGGGLGNQPQHF.

The chain uses TRBV2 and TRBJ1-2, with D hard to call. Deletions cut 7 bases from V and 2 bases from J, with 5 bases between. CDR3 length: 11 amino acids. Germline-derived CDR1 and CDR2 are SNHLY and FYNNEI. CDR3 loop: CASIGNYGYTF. CDR3 nucleotide sequence: TGTGCCAGCATTGGGAACTATGGCTACACCTTC. The variable domain in full, completed from reference TRBV2 and TRBJ1-2, reads EPEVTQTPSHQVTQMGQEVILRCVPISNHLYFYWYRQILGQKVEFLVSFYNNEISEKSEIFDDQFSVERPDGSNFTLKIRSTKLEDSAMYFCASIGNYGYTFGSGTRLTVV.

The chain is built from TRBV6-1 and TRBJ1-2; possibly TRBD1 for D (5 bases). The CDR3 has 13 amino acids. From germline, CDR1 is MNHNS and CDR2 SASEGT. V lost 1 base and J lost 4, with 7 bases in between. CDR3 residues: CASSEDRFYGYTF. CDR3 nucleotide sequence: TGTGCCAGCAGTGAAGACAGGTTCTATGGCTACACCTTC.

The V gene is TRBV6-1, the J gene TRBJ1-2; D is undetermined. CDR1 MNHNS and CDR2 SASEGT come from the germline V gene. The CDR3 extends over 15 amino acids. V was clipped by 3 bases and J by 2 bases, with 13 bases between them. In DNA form, the CDR3 reads TGTGCCAGCAGTGATAGTTTCAAAGGGAACTATGGCTACACCTTC. Translation gives CASSDSFKGNYGYTF.

The chain has TRBV6-5 and TRBJ2-1; maybe TRBD2 (7 bases). Looked up from germline, CDR1 is MNHEY and CDR2 is SVGAGI. Trimming took off 5 bases at V and 6 bases at J, with 14 bases between the two ends. The CDR3 runs 14 residues. The CDR3: CASSQGGGTNEQFF. CDR3 in DNA: TGTGCCAGCAGTCAGGGAGGGGGAACCAATGAGCAGTTCTTC.

V and J are TRBV11-2 and TRBJ2-1; D remains unclear. The CDR3 extends over 12 amino acids. Looked up from germline, CDR1 is SGHAT and CDR2 is FQNNGV. Trimming shortened V by 6 bases and J by 6 bases, and 9 bases separated the two germline ends. This chain's CDR3 is CASRPPSNEQFF. As DNA, the CDR3 is TGTGCCAGCAGACCACCTAGCAATGAGCAGTTCTTC.

The chain has TRBV11-3 and TRBJ1-1, with 8 positions matching TRBD1. V was pared by 5 bases and J by 4 bases, with 12 bases of the junction left unmatched. The CDR3 extends over 16 amino acids. Germline CDR1 reads SGHNT; CDR2 reads YENEEA. CDR3 protein: CASSNPLTGVGTEAFF. CDR3 nucleotide sequence: TGTGCCAGCAGCAATCCCCTGACAGGGGTTGGCACTGAAGCTTTCTTT.

The chain combines TRBV12-3 or TRBV12-4 with TRBJ2-1, with TRBD1 matching over 7 bases. The junction had 7 bases not matched to a gene; V was cut back by 8 bases and J by 6 bases. This CDR3 contains 13 residues. The CDR3 nucleotides read TGTGCCAGCGAGGGGGCCGTCGGCAATGAGCAGTTCTTC. It specifies CASEGAVGNEQFF.

This chain connects TRBV11-3 to TRBJ1-2; a weak D match, TRBD1 (5 bases). Trimming removed 5 bases from V and 7 bases from J, with 8 bases in between. There are 11 residues in the CDR3. Germline V gene lookup returns CDR1 SGHNT and CDR2 YENEEA. The CDR3 bases are TGTGCCAGCAGCGTCGGGGCTGGCTACACCTTC. Amino acid sequence: CASSVGAGYTF.

This chain links TRBV19 with TRBJ1-1; no definite D call. The CDR3 length is 13 residues. With 8 bases removed from V and 1 base from J, the gap between germline ends came to 11 bases. CDR1 and CDR2 from the germline V gene are LNHDA and SQIVND (reference sequence). The CDR3 sequence: CASGKQTNTEAFF. The CDR3 DNA reads as TGTGCCAGTGGGAAACAGACGAACACTGAAGCTTTCTTT.

Of note for this clone: The same CDR3 can be traced to other DNA sequences in this sample. The rearrangement links TRBV19 to TRBJ2-7; D unclear. The CDR3 contains 11 residues. Germline CDR1 LNHDA, CDR2 SQIVND (reference sequence). V was pared by 6 bases and J by 0 bases, with 3 bases between. The CDR3 DNA reads as TGTGCCAGTAGCAGCTCCTACGAGCAGTACTTC. This sequence encodes CASSSSYEQYF.

J is TRBJ1-2 and V is TRBV12-3 or TRBV12-4; possible D gene TRBD1, 5 bases. The CDR3 sequence is 12 residues long. V shed 3 bases and J shed 8 bases, with 10 bases lying between them. CDR3 residues: CASSLGGSGYTF. CDR3 sequence (DNA): TGTGCCAGCAGTTTGGGGGGGAGCGGCTACACCTTC.

This chain links TRBV7-9 with TRBJ2-1, with D possibly TRBD2 on 6 matching bases. Germline CDR1 reads SEHNR; CDR2 reads FQNEAQ (reference sequence). The CDR3 extends over 18 amino acids. V was pared by 1 base and J by 0 bases, with 16 bases between. The CDR3 sequence is CASSLVVPDGSSYNEQFF. CDR3 nucleotides: TGTGCCAGCAGCTTAGTGGTACCGGACGGGAGCTCCTACAATGAGCAGTTCTTC.

V usage is TRBV10-3 and J usage is TRBJ2-3; D possibly corresponds to TRBD1 (5 bases). Deletions cut 0 bases from V and 5 bases from J, with 12 bases between. CDR1 and CDR2 from the germline V gene are ENHRY and SYGVKD. This CDR3 comprises 15 residues. This chain's CDR3 is CAISESEKGEDTQYF. CDR3 DNA: TGTGCCATCAGTGAGTCCGAAAAAGGGGAAGATACGCAGTATTTT.

In this sample, this clone is medium-sized. The chain recombines TRBV3-1 (or the pseudogene TRBV3-2) with TRBJ1-4; no clear D gene. This CDR3 has 15 residues. Deletions cut 0 bases from V and 3 bases from J, with 8 bases between. From germline, CDR1 is LGHDT and CDR2 YNNKEL (reference sequence). The CDR3, as DNA: TGTGCCAGCAGCCAAGATGAGAGACCTAATGAAAAACTGTTTTTT. Protein: CASSQDERPNEKLFF.

J is TRBJ2-7 and V is TRBV6-6, with D uncertain. CDR1 MNHNY and CDR2 SVGAGI come from the germline V gene (reference sequence). V was clipped by 0 bases and J by 2 bases, with 2 bases between them. This CDR3 has 12 residues. The CDR3 here is CASSYSTYEQYF. CDR3 in DNA: TGTGCCAGCAGTTACTCTACCTACGAGCAGTACTTC.

The rearrangement joins TRBV5-4 to TRBJ2-7, with 10 bases fitting TRBD1. The CDR3 runs 13 residues. Trimming at V came to 4 bases and at J to 3 bases, leaving 1 base not matched to a gene. Germline V lookup: CDR1 SGHNT, CDR2 YYREEE (reference sequence). The CDR3 bases are TGTGCCAGCAGCGGGACAGGGGACTACGAGCAGTACTTC. Its protein is CASSGTGDYEQYF.

The chain employs TRBV15 and TRBJ1-4, with a tentative D call TRBD1 (6 bases). The CDR3 covers 15 residues. Germline V CDR1 and CDR2: LNHNV, YYDKDF (reference sequence). V dropped 0 bases and J dropped 5 bases, with 10 bases sitting between them. The CDR3 nucleotides are TGTGCCACCAGCAGAGATAACCAGGGGAATGAAAAACTGTTTTTT. Translated, it gives CATSRDNQGNEKLFF.

V usage is TRBV3-1 (or the pseudogene TRBV3-2) and J usage is TRBJ2-7; TRBD1 matches 9 bases. This CDR3 has 15 residues. In germline, CDR1 is LGHDT, CDR2 YNNKEL (reference sequence). V was pared by 4 bases and J by 2 bases, with 6 bases of the junction left unmatched. The CDR3 DNA follows: TGTGCCAGCAGCCTGCTCACAGGGGGCACCTACGAGCAGTACTTC. Protein sequence: CASSLLTGGTYEQYF.

The V gene is TRBV29-1, the J gene TRBJ2-3, with 12 positions matching TRBD2. This CDR3 contains 16 residues. CDR1 SQVTM and CDR2 ANQGSEA come from the germline V gene. The junction had 10 bases not matched to a gene; V was cut back by 7 bases and J by 2 bases. CDR3 bases: TGCAGCGCTCCCGGACTAGCGGGAAGATACACAGATACGCAGTATTTT. It translates to CSAPGLAGRYTDTQYF.

V gene TRBV7-8 combines with J gene TRBJ1-2, with D unclear. CDR3 size: 14 residues. Trimming removed 6 bases at V and 0 bases at J, with 11 bases between. CDR1 and CDR2 from the germline V gene are SGHVS and FQNEAQ. CDR3 DNA: TGTGCCAGCAGTTTAAGAGTAGCTAACTATGGCTACACCTTC. Encoded protein: CASSLRVANYGYTF.

The chain couples TRBV14 to TRBJ2-5, with D possibly TRBD1 on 5 matching bases. CDR3 length: 18 amino acids. The V gene lost 2 bases and the J gene lost 3 bases, with 22 bases spanning the gap. The germline V gene has CDR1 SGHDN and CDR2 FVKESK. CDR3 nucleotide sequence: TGTGCCAGCAGCCAAAGACCCTATGCCAGGGCGGCGGAAGAGACCCAGTACTTC. It yields the protein CASSQRPYARAAEETQYF. Drawing the rest from reference TRBV14 and TRBJ2-5, the complete variable domain is EAGVTQFPSHSVIEKGQTVTLRCDPISGHDNLYWYRRVMGKEIKFLLHFVKESKQDESGMPNNRFLAERTGGTYSTLKVQPAELEDSGVYFCASSQRPYARAAEETQYFGPGTRLLVL.